This paragraph reports one T cell receptor beta chain. Its antigen remains unidentified. CDR1 and CDR2 from the germline V gene are MGHRA and YSYEKL. The CDR3 is 18 residues long. The V and J ends lost 8 bases and 4 bases, in that order; junction bases with no gene match: 16. It was with 60 Vbeta and 13 Jbeta primers that the PCR ran. Generated by immunoSEQ multiplex PCR, the TCRdb table keeps only in-frame clones and is missing some. Of around 120,000 clones detected, 50% to 70% appear once; the ten largest clones hold just under 9.5%. This record comes from a study of cytomegalovirus exposure and HLA in healthy donors. General study results and limits: In an earlier analysis, in approximately 630 donors, most V segments appeared productive either ~87% or ~30% of the time. Beyond CMV serostatus, there was no information to go on about immune exposure.

Nominally healthy donors were sampled, though unrecorded immune exposures were likely. What was sequenced was PBMCs. The source of this sequence is a woman aged 40 to 55 in good health and CMV-seropositive. V and J are TRBV4-1 and TRBJ2-1; 11 bases align to TRBD2. The CDR3 is CASRRTGMGTSGYNEQFF. The CDR3 coding sequence is TGCGCCAGCCGCCGGACTGGGATGGGGACTAGCGGTTACAATGAGCAGTTCTTC.